The 9 T cell receptor beta chains below come from one sample, sequenced in a study of control samples from healthy donors and cancer patients. The table came from immunoSEQ multiplex PCR; TCRdb's copy has only in-frame clones and leaves some out. The sample yields about 140,000 clones, about 90% seen once. Sequencing was carried out using blood. The receptors originated from a man between 18 and 29 years old in good health.

The chain links TRBV27 to TRBJ1-4; D is unclear. CDR1 and CDR2 (germline): MNHEY, SMNVEV (reference sequence). This CDR3 comprises 15 residues. Trimming cost V 1 base and J 8 bases, with 14 bases left between them. CDR3 amino acids: CASSLYRERGEKLFF. In DNA form, the CDR3 reads TGTGCCAGCAGTTTATACCGAGAAAGAGGAGAAAAACTGTTTTTT.

The V and J genes are TRBV5-6 and TRBJ2-1; the D is unclear. The CDR3 runs 13 residues. Trimming cost V 4 bases and J 4 bases, with 9 bases left between them. Per the germline V gene, CDR1 is SGHDT and CDR2 is YYEEEE. The CDR3: CASSKTPYNEQFF. The CDR3 bases are TGTGCCAGCAGCAAGACCCCGTACAATGAGCAGTTCTTC.

This clone was detected only once. The V call is TRBV13, the J call TRBJ1-3, with D perhaps matching TRBD1 (6 bases). Trimming took off 7 bases at V and 0 bases at J, with 10 bases between the two ends. The CDR3 is 14 amino acids. Per germline, CDR1 PRHDT and CDR2 FYEKMQ (reference sequence). CDR3 sequence: CASKRGSSGNTIYF. The DNA of the CDR3 is TGTGCCAGCAAAAGGGGGTCCTCTGGAAACACCATATATTTT.

In this sample, this clone turned up once. The chain has TRBV19 and TRBJ1-1; no reliable D call. CDR1 and CDR2 from the germline V gene are LNHDA and SQIVND (reference sequence). The CDR3 is made up of 11 amino acids. V shed 5 bases and J shed 8 bases, with 9 bases lying between them. The CDR3 DNA is TGTGCCAGTAGTTCCGGGAGCGAAGCTTTCTTT. Residues: CASSSGSEAFF.

The chain links TRBV29-1 to TRBJ2-1; perhaps TRBD1 as D (6 bases). The V end was cut by 4 bases, the J end by 7 bases, with 8 bases between. The length of the CDR3 is 11 residues. The germline V gene has CDR1 SQVTM and CDR2 ANQGSEA. The CDR3 region is CSVARGNEQFF. CDR3 in DNA: TGCAGCGTTGCAAGGGGGAATGAGCAGTTCTTC.

This chain uses TRBV4-3 with TRBJ1-3; perhaps TRBD1 as D (5 bases). The CDR3 runs to 17 residues. The germline CDR1 and CDR2 sequences are LGHNA and YSLEER. The V and J ends lost 0 bases and 0 bases respectively, with 12 bases between them. CDR3 sequence reads: CASSQEGEWSSGNTIYF. The DNA for the CDR3 is TGCGCCAGCAGCCAAGAGGGGGAGTGGAGCTCTGGAAACACCATATATTTT.

To note about this clone: Distinct nucleotide sequences in the sample also encode this CDR3. CDR3 bases: TGCGCCAGCAGCCAGGGGTCAGTGACAACCGGGGAGCTGTTTTTT. It codes for CASSQGSVTTGELFF. This chain uses TRBV4-1 with TRBJ2-2; D remains unclear. Trimming took 3 bases from V and 5 from J, leaving 13 bases between them. CDR1 and CDR2 (germline): MGHRA, YSYEKL. This CDR3 spans 15 amino acids.

The genes are TRBV23-1 and TRBJ1-2, with TRBD1 matching over 10 bases. TRBV23-1 is flagged as an ORF with uncertain function. Unmatched junction bases numbered 16, after V lost 3 bases and J lost 0 bases. The CDR3 loop spans 20 amino acids. CDR3 in amino acids: CASSHEALPGQGPANYGYTF. The CDR3 DNA reads as TGCGCCAGCAGTCATGAGGCGCTACCGGGACAGGGGCCAGCTAACTATGGCTACACCTTC.

The V gene is TRBV21-1, the J gene TRBJ1-1. TRBV21-1 is an annotated pseudogene. There are 20 residues in the CDR3. The CDR3 nucleotides are TGTGCCAGCAGCAAAGTCGGAATCGGGGGGCGGTTCGGTTTGAACACTGAAGCTTTCTTT. It codes for CASSKVGIGGRFGLNTEAFF.